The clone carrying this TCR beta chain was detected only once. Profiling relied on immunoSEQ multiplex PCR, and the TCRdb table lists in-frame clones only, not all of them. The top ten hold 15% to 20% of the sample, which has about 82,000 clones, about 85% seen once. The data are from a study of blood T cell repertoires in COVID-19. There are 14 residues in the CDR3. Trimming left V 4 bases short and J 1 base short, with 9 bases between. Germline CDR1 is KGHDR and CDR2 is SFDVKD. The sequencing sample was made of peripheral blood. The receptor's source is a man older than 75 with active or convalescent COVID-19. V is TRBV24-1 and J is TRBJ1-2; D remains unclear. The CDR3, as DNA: TGTGCCACCAGTGAATCACGGAGTAACTATGGCTACACCTTC. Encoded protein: CATSESRSNYGYTF.